The 25 T cell receptor beta chains in this list originate from one sample, sequenced in a study of shared clonotypes between healthy human individuals. Sequencing used immunoSEQ multiplex PCR; TCRdb keeps in-frame clones, though not all of them. The data show 500,000 to 700,000 clones, 85% to 95% seen once. Naive CD8 cells lacked CD45RO, underwent positive selection for CCR7 and left out terminally differentiated effector memory CD45RA+ cells. What was sequenced was naive CD8+ T cells sorted from blood. The origin of the receptors is a woman under 40 in good health.

The chain has TRBV5-6 and TRBJ2-7, with 7 bases aligning to TRBD1. The germline gives CDR1 SGHDT, CDR2 YYEEEE. The J segment lost 0 bases and the V segment lost 4 bases, leaving 10 bases of the junction unmatched. The CDR3 has 16 amino acids. In nucleotides, the CDR3 is TGTGCCAGCAGCCTCTCCCTCGGACAGGACTCCTACGAGCAGTACTTC. Translation gives CASSLSLGQDSYEQYF.

V gene TRBV30 combines with J gene TRBJ1-2; D might be TRBD1 (5 bases). From germline, CDR1 is GTSNPN and CDR2 SVGIG (reference sequence). The CDR3 length is 13 residues. The V end was cut by 0 bases, the J end by 4 bases, with 9 bases between. CDR3: CAWSVGQGYGYTF. CDR3 nucleotide sequence: TGTGCCTGGAGTGTAGGTCAGGGCTATGGCTACACCTTC.

Only one count was recorded for this clone. J is TRBJ2-1 and V is TRBV28; D call uncertain. CDR1 is MDHEN, CDR2 SYDVKM, per germline. The CDR3 extends over 13 amino acids. The V and J ends lost 9 bases and 2 bases respectively, with 11 bases between them. CDR3 nucleotide sequence: TGTGCCAGTACCGACGGAACCTACAATGAGCAGTTCTTC. Amino acids: CASTDGTYNEQFF.

The CDR3, as DNA: TGTGCCAGCAGTTCGACCTACGAGCAGTACTTC. Translation gives CASSSTYEQYF. The genes are TRBV6-6 and TRBJ2-7; D call uncertain. Germline V gives CDR1 MNHNY, CDR2 SVGAGI (reference sequence). The CDR3 is 11 amino acids. The V and J ends lost 4 bases and 2 bases respectively, with 3 bases between them.

The genes are TRBV27 and TRBJ2-4, with 8 nucleotides matching TRBD1. There are 16 residues in the CDR3. V shed 5 bases and J 1 base; nucleotides not matched to a gene: 7. Germline values: CDR1 MNHEY, CDR2 SMNVEV (reference sequence). In DNA form, the CDR3 reads TGTGCCAGCAGTCCGCCAGGGGGCACTGCCAAAAACATTCAGTACTTC. As protein: CASSPPGGTAKNIQYF.

This sequence joins TRBV2 and TRBJ2-3, with 7 bases that match TRBD1. Germline V gene sequence: CDR1 SNHLY, CDR2 FYNNEI. CDR3 size: 17 residues. The V and J ends lost 5 bases and 0 bases, in that order; junction bases with no gene match: 11. This CDR3 is CASSYTLTGVSTDTQYF. CDR3 sequence (DNA): TGTGCCAGCAGTTATACATTAACAGGGGTCAGCACAGATACGCAGTATTTT.

CDR3 DNA sequence: TGTGCCAGCAGTTGGGGGCACACCGGGGAGCTGTTTTTT. Translating it yields CASSWGHTGELFF. This chain joins TRBV6-5 and TRBJ2-2; D is possibly TRBD1 (6 bases). There are 13 residues in the CDR3. V was shortened by 4 bases and J by 3 bases, with 6 bases between the two germline ends. The germline gives CDR1 MNHEY, CDR2 SVGAGI.

The V call is TRBV29-1, the J call TRBJ2-1; 8 nucleotides match TRBD2. The CDR3 covers 13 residues. Germline trimming cut 4 bases from V and 9 bases from J; bases unmatched to any gene: 8. Germline CDR1 SQVTM, CDR2 ANQGSEA. CDR3 protein: CSVGSGGQGEQFF. DNA of the CDR3: TGCAGCGTTGGTTCGGGAGGGCAGGGTGAGCAGTTCTTC.

The V gene is TRBV7-9, the J gene TRBJ2-7, with D hard to call. The V end lost 1 base, the J end lost 2 bases, and 6 bases lay between the germline ends. Germline CDR1 SEHNR, CDR2 FQNEAQ (reference sequence). This CDR3 has 13 residues. The CDR3 region has the DNA TGTGCCAGCAGCTTAGGAGTGGCCTACGAGCAGTACTTC. Translating it yields CASSLGVAYEQYF.

The chain couples TRBV30 to TRBJ2-2, with 7 bases that match TRBD2. The CDR3 loop spans 13 amino acids. V shed 3 bases, J shed 6 bases, and the junction held 4 bases outside the gene matches. Per germline, CDR1 GTSNPN and CDR2 SVGIG (reference sequence). The CDR3 is CAWRAGRSGELFF. For the CDR3, the DNA is TGTGCCTGGAGGGCCGGGAGGTCCGGGGAGCTGTTTTTT.

The chain is built from TRBV29-1 and TRBJ2-5; D is possibly TRBD2 (7 bases). The V and J ends lost 3 bases and 2 bases respectively, with 25 bases between them. Germline loops: CDR1 SQVTM, CDR2 ANQGSEA. CDR3 size: 18 residues. The CDR3 spells CSVEAGGLGPNNQETQYF. The CDR3 DNA reads as TGCAGCGTTGAGGCCGGGGGGCTCGGACCCAATAATCAAGAGACCCAGTACTTC.

This clone was seen once. The J gene is TRBJ2-3, the V gene TRBV7-6; 7 bases fit TRBD2. Germline trimming cut 5 bases from V and 0 bases from J; bases unmatched to any gene: 17. There are 19 residues in the CDR3. Per the germline V gene, CDR1 is SGHVS and CDR2 is FNYEAQ. In nucleotides, the CDR3 is TGTGCCAGCAGCATATCCAATTCGACGGGAGGACGGAGCACAGATACGCAGTATTTT. It encodes CASSISNSTGGRSTDTQYF.

The CDR3 DNA follows: TGTGCCAGCAGCCTGGGACAGGGGGAAATTAGCAATCAGCCCCAGCATTTT. It translates to CASSLGQGEISNQPQHF. This sequence joins TRBV7-2 and TRBJ1-5, with TRBD1 matching 11 bases. The CDR3 length is 17 residues. The germline gives CDR1 SGHTA, CDR2 FQGNSA. The trim removed 5 bases at V and 0 bases at J, leaving 6 bases unmatched.

The rearrangement joins TRBV6-5 to TRBJ1-1; D is perhaps TRBD1 (6 bases). Germline V CDR1 and CDR2: MNHEY, SVGAGI. V was trimmed by 6 bases and J by 4 bases, leaving 12 bases between them. CDR3 length: 13 residues. CDR3 in DNA: TGTGCCAGCAGCTCCGGGGGCCTCACTGAAGCTTTCTTT. Protein: CASSSGGLTEAFF.

V gene TRBV28 combines with J gene TRBJ2-1; 11 bases line up with TRBD2. CDR3 length: 14 amino acids. Germline V CDR1 and CDR2: MDHEN, SYDVKM. Trimming cost V 6 bases and J 7 bases; bases outside gene matches: 5. CDR3: CASSYSGRANEQFF. CDR3 bases: TGTGCCAGCAGCTATAGCGGGAGGGCGAATGAGCAGTTCTTC. The full variable domain, its missing parts supplied by reference TRBV28 and TRBJ2-1, is DVKVTQSSRYLVKRTGEKVFLECVQDMDHENMFWYRQDPGLGLRLIYFSYDVKMKEKGDIPEGYSVSREKKERFSLILESASTNQTSMYLCASSYSGRANEQFFGPGTRLTVL.

This clone was counted a single time. The CDR3 DNA reads as TGTGCCAGCAGTGAATTTCGGGACTATGGCTACACCTTC. Residues: CASSEFRDYGYTF. V usage is TRBV2 and J usage is TRBJ1-2; D is unclear. The germline V and J ends were trimmed by 2 bases and 3 bases, with 7 bases remaining between them. Germline V lookup: CDR1 SNHLY, CDR2 FYNNEI. This CDR3 region has 13 residues.

The chain has TRBV11-2 and TRBJ2-7; D unclear. Trimming cost V 1 base and J 2 bases, with 6 bases left between them. Germline loops: CDR1 SGHAT, CDR2 FQNNGV. The CDR3 totals 13 residues. CDR3 region: CASSLADPYEQYF. In DNA form, the CDR3 reads TGTGCCAGCAGCTTAGCGGACCCCTACGAGCAGTACTTC.

This chain joins TRBV4-1 and TRBJ2-7; D is possibly TRBD1 (6 bases). Trimming shortened V by 3 bases and J by 3 bases, and 12 bases separated the two germline ends. Germline CDR1 and CDR2: MGHRA and YSYEKL. The length of the CDR3 is 14 residues. The CDR3 DNA is TGCGCCAGCAGCCACCGGACAGATTACTACGAGCAGTACTTC. This gives the protein CASSHRTDYYEQYF.

V is TRBV27 and J is TRBJ1-5; 8 nucleotides agree with TRBD1. The CDR3 length is 13 residues. V shed 6 bases, J shed 7 bases, and the junction held 5 bases outside the gene matches. The germline V gene has CDR1 MNHEY and CDR2 SMNVEV (reference sequence). The CDR3 is CASRPGTGQPQHF. In DNA form, the CDR3 reads TGTGCCAGCAGACCCGGGACAGGCCAGCCCCAGCATTTT.

This sequence joins TRBV7-3 and TRBJ2-2; D tentatively fits TRBD1 or TRBD2 (5 bases each). Germline values: CDR1 SGHTA, CDR2 FQGTGA. The CDR3 is made up of 14 amino acids. V was trimmed by 1 base and J by 6 bases, leaving 9 bases between them. The DNA for the CDR3 is TGTGCCAGCAGCTTAATTGGGGGACCCGGGGAGCTGTTTTTT. Translated, it gives CASSLIGGPGELFF. Based on the CDR3 plus reference TRBV7-3 and TRBJ2-2, the full variable domain is GAGVSQTPSNKVTEKGKYVELRCDPISGHTALYWYRQSLGQGPEFLIYFQGTGAADDSGLPNDRFFAVRPEGSVSTLKIQRTERGDSAVYLCASSLIGGPGELFFGEGSRLTVL.

This chain uses TRBV28 with TRBJ2-7, with unresolved D. V shed 6 bases and J shed 0 bases, with 12 bases lying between them. CDR3 length: 14 amino acids. Germline V gives CDR1 MDHEN, CDR2 SYDVKM. In nucleotides, the CDR3 is TGTGCCAGCAGGGACCTCATTGACTCCTACGAGCAGTACTTC. It yields the protein CASRDLIDSYEQYF. The full variable domain, with the rest looked up from reference TRBV28 and TRBJ2-7, is DVKVTQSSRYLVKRTGEKVFLECVQDMDHENMFWYRQDPGLGLRLIYFSYDVKMKEKGDIPEGYSVSREKKERFSLILESASTNQTSMYLCASRDLIDSYEQYFGPGTRLTVT.

The chain recombines TRBV5-4 with TRBJ2-7; D might be TRBD1 (5 bases). CDR1 SGHNT and CDR2 YYREEE come from the germline V gene (reference sequence). The CDR3 has 14 amino acids. V shed 5 bases and J shed 3 bases, with 15 bases lying between them. The CDR3 protein is CASRDTGNYYEQYF. The CDR3 nucleotides are TGTGCCAGCAGGGACACAGGAAATTACTACGAGCAGTACTTC.

V and J are TRBV27 and TRBJ2-3, with 10 bases that match TRBD2. V lost 5 bases to trimming and J lost 0 bases; unmatched junction nucleotides: 5. The CDR3 has 16 residues. Germline assignment: CDR1 MNHEY and CDR2 SMNVEV (reference sequence). CDR3 DNA: TGTGCCAGCAGTCCACGACTAGCGGGTAGCACAGATACGCAGTATTTT. Residues: CASSPRLAGSTDTQYF.

This chain links TRBV19 with TRBJ1-2, with 7 positions matching TRBD1. V lost 3 bases and J lost 5; bases outside the gene matches: 12. The CDR3 length is 16 residues. From germline, CDR1 is LNHDA and CDR2 SQIVND (reference sequence). In DNA, the CDR3 is TGTGCCAGTAGTATCTCTCACCTCGGGACAGCATATGGCTACACCTTC. It codes for CASSISHLGTAYGYTF.

The chain uses TRBV9 and TRBJ2-1; D might be TRBD2 (5 bases). Germline CDR1 and CDR2: SGDLS and YYNGEE. Trimming took 0 bases from V and 9 from J, leaving 16 bases between them. The CDR3 is made up of 15 amino acids. CDR3 in amino acids: CASSVGGRLAVEQFF. The CDR3 coding sequence is TGTGCCAGCAGCGTAGGGGGTCGGCTAGCCGTTGAGCAGTTCTTC.